The rows below give T cell receptor beta chains drawn from one sample of a study of blood T cell repertoires in COVID-19. The method was immunoSEQ multiplex PCR; TCRdb's version includes in-frame clones alone and lacks a portion of them. Among approximately 280,000 clones listed, roughly 86% were seen once. The sample taken for sequencing was PBMCs or T cells enriched from blood (not recorded which). The receptor set was obtained from a woman aged 60 to 75 who had recovered from COVID-19. Each CDR3 is given with its conserved first and last residue. The D gene is left open where the match is weak. The size of a clone is reported for some rows only, either as once, few or many, or as a class for expanded clones.

D: TRBD1; size: once; V: TRBV6-5; J: TRBJ1-2; DNA: TGTGCCAGCAGTTCTCAGGACAGGAGAGGTGGCTACACCTTC; CDR3: CASSSQDRRGGYTF
D: TRBD2; size: .; V: TRBV4-1; J: TRBJ2-7; DNA: TGCGCCAGCAGAAAAACTAGCGGAAGCTCCTACGAGCAGTACTTC; CDR3: CASRKTSGSSYEQYF
D: .; size: .; V: TRBV28; J: TRBJ1-2; DNA: TGTGCCAGCCGGGGGGTGAACTATGGCTACACCTTC; CDR3: CASRGVNYGYTF
D: TRBD2; size: .; V: TRBV7-3; J: TRBJ2-1; DNA: TGTGCCAGCAGCTTAAGTCTAGCGGGAGGACTTTCCTACAATGAGCAGTTCTTC; CDR3: CASSLSLAGGLSYNEQFF
D: TRBD2; size: .; V: TRBV25-1; J: TRBJ2-3; DNA: TGTGCCACCGGGACTAGCGTAGATACGCAGTATTTT; CDR3: CATGTSVDTQYF
D: .; size: .; V: TRBV19; J: TRBJ2-1; DNA: TGTGCCAGTAGTACGCCTCGGGCGGGCTCCTACAATGAGCAGTTCTTC; CDR3: CASSTPRAGSYNEQFF
D: .; size: .; V: TRBV5-1; J: TRBJ1-2; DNA: TGCGCCAGCAGCAGACTCGCAGGGGATGGAGGCTACACCTTC; CDR3: CASSRLAGDGGYTF
D: TRBD1; size: few; V: TRBV9; J: TRBJ2-2; DNA: TGTGCCAGCAGCGTAACAGGGGGTGATGCCGGGGAGCTGTTTTTT; CDR3: CASSVTGGDAGELFF
D: .; size: few; V: TRBV10-1; J: TRBJ2-2; DNA: TGCGCCAGCAGTGACCCTATCCTAAACACCGGGGAGCTGTTTTTT; CDR3: CASSDPILNTGELFF
D: .; size: .; V: TRBV5-5; J: TRBJ2-1; DNA: TGTGCCAGCAGCCCATCCACGGGTTCACGAAACCGCGATGAGCAGTTCTTC; CDR3: CASSPSTGSRNRDEQFF
D: .; size: once; V: TRBV9; J: TRBJ1-2; DNA: TGTGCCAGCAGCGTAACTTCGGGGGACTATGGCTACACCTTC; CDR3: CASSVTSGDYGYTF
D: .; size: .; V: TRBV5-4; J: TRBJ2-1; DNA: TGTGCCAGCAGCTTGGAGACCAGGTCCTACAATGAGCAGTTCTTC; CDR3: CASSLETRSYNEQFF
D: TRBD1; size: .; V: TRBV2; J: TRBJ1-6; DNA: TGTGCCAGCAGTTCTAATCCGGGACAGCCCCACTCACCCCTCCACTTT; CDR3: CASSSNPGQPHSPLHF
D: TRBD1; size: .; V: TRBV5-1; J: TRBJ1-2; DNA: TGCGCCAGCGGGGGACAGGGGAAGGACTATGGCTACACCTTC; CDR3: CASGGQGKDYGYTF
D: .; size: once; V: TRBV11-2; J: TRBJ2-5; DNA: TGTGCCAGCAGCTTAGTTTCCGGGGAAGAGACCCAGTACTTC; CDR3: CASSLVSGEETQYF
D: .; size: once; V: TRBV3-1/TRBV3-2; J: TRBJ2-7; DNA: TGTGCCAGCAGCCAAGGGAGGGGCTACGAGCAGTACTTC; CDR3: CASSQGRGYEQYF
D: .; size: .; V: TRBV10-3; J: TRBJ1-5; DNA: TGTGCCATCAACGAACAGCTCAATCAGCCCCAGCATTTT; CDR3: CAINEQLNQPQHF
D: TRBD1; size: .; V: TRBV18; J: TRBJ2-3; DNA: TGTGCCAGCTCACTACAGGGGTCGACAGATACGCAGTATTTT; CDR3: CASSLQGSTDTQYF
D: TRBD2; size: .; V: TRBV11-3; J: TRBJ2-1; DNA: TGTGCCAGCTCGCGCGGGGGGAACAATGAGCAGTTCTTC; CDR3: CASSRGGNNEQFF
D: TRBD1; size: .; V: TRBV6-2/TRBV6-3; J: TRBJ1-4; DNA: TGTGCCAGCAGTTACCCCACGACAGGGTCCTATGAAAAACTGTTTTTT; CDR3: CASSYPTTGSYEKLFF
D: .; size: .; V: TRBV11-2; J: TRBJ2-3; DNA: TGTGCCAGCAGTTACTCTGGAGATACGCAGTATTTT; CDR3: CASSYSGDTQYF
D: .; size: .; V: TRBV7-2; J: TRBJ2-2; DNA: TGTGCCAGCAGCTTTGTATCAGGGTCTGGCGGGGAGCTGTTTTTT; CDR3: CASSFVSGSGGELFF
D: TRBD2; size: .; V: TRBV5-5; J: TRBJ2-1; DNA: TGTGCCAGCAGCCTCCTGGGCCTAGCGGATGGCAATGAGCAGTTCTTC; CDR3: CASSLLGLADGNEQFF
D: .; size: .; V: TRBV5-1; J: TRBJ2-7; DNA: TGCGCCAGCAGCTTAACAGTAAACACCTACGAGCAGTACTTC; CDR3: CASSLTVNTYEQYF
D: .; size: .; V: TRBV6-2/TRBV6-3; J: TRBJ2-7; DNA: TGTGCCAGCAGTTACTCGATTGGGGTTGGTGGGACTTGGCTCCACGAGCAGTACTTC; CDR3: CASSYSIGVGGTWLHEQYF
D: TRBD1; size: .; V: TRBV6-5; J: TRBJ1-1; DNA: TGTGCCAGCACCCGGGACAGGGACACTGAAGCTTTCTTT; CDR3: CASTRDRDTEAFF
D: .; size: once; V: TRBV5-1; J: TRBJ2-5; DNA: TGCGCCAGCAGCTTGGCCAGACTCCAAGAGACCCAGTACTTC; CDR3: CASSLARLQETQYF
D: .; size: .; V: TRBV2; J: TRBJ2-7; DNA: TGTGCCAGCAGTGAATCCTGGAACTACTACGAGCAGTACTTC; CDR3: CASSESWNYYEQYF